The present T cell receptor beta chain was sequenced within a study of siplizumab effects on memory and regulatory T cells. Germline CDR1 reads SEHNR; CDR2 reads FQNEAQ (reference sequence). Trimming removed 6 bases from V and 8 bases from J, with 4 bases in between. The length of the CDR3 is 10 residues. Using immunoSEQ multiplex PCR, the repertoire was profiled, and TCRdb retains in-frame clones only, with some absent. The sample holds over 80,000 clones, roughly 94% seen once. The TCR comes from a human donor in good health. The V call is TRBV7-9, the J call TRBJ2-2; no clear D gene. Sample: non-Treg CD4+ T cells sorted from blood. For the CDR3, the DNA is TGTGCCAGCAGATCGGGGGAGCTGTTTTTT. It is translated as CASRSGELFF. Full variable domain (rest looked up from reference TRBV7-9 and TRBJ2-2): DTGVSQNPRHKITKRGQNVTFRCDPISEHNRLYWYRQTLGQGPEFLTYFQNEAQLEKSRLLSDRFSAERPKGSFSTLEIQRTEQGDSAMYLCASRSGELFFGEGSRLTVL.